One and the same sample provided the 13 T cell receptor beta chains below, sequenced in a study of shared clonotypes between healthy human individuals. Only in-frame clones appear in the TCRdb table, and some are missing; sequencing was by immunoSEQ multiplex PCR. The sample holds about 2.4 million clones, roughly 93% seen once. Sequencing used naive CD4+ T cells from PBMCs. Specified subset: CD45RA+ positively selected. All receptors derive from a man younger than 35 in good health. Some clones in this sample may be carry-over from other donors' samples.

This CDR3 reads CASSGPGTSGTSSYEQYF. CDR3 bases: TGTGCCAGCTCAGGCCCCGGGACTAGCGGGACTAGCTCCTACGAGCAGTACTTC. J is TRBJ2-7 and V is TRBV18; 13 nucleotides agree with TRBD2. The V gene's germline CDR1 is KGHSH and CDR2 LQKENI. Trimming removed 5 bases from V and 0 bases from J; junction bases left unmatched: 10. The CDR3 loop spans 18 amino acids.

This clone turned up a few times. The genes are TRBV7-9 and TRBJ1-1; no reliable D call. Germline V lookup: CDR1 SEHNR, CDR2 FQNEAQ (reference sequence). This CDR3 region has 11 residues. The V gene lost 5 bases and the J gene lost 4 bases, with 5 bases spanning the gap. The CDR3 DNA is TGTGCCAGCAGCGGGGTCACTGAAGCTTTCTTT. Its translation: CASSGVTEAFF.

CDR3 DNA: TGCGCCAGCAGCTCCTACCCTCCAGGGCGTGGTATGGACACTGAAGCTTTCTTT. Its protein product is CASSSYPPGRGMDTEAFF. The V and J genes are TRBV5-1 and TRBJ1-1; D perhaps matches TRBD1 (5 bases). The CDR3 sequence is 18 residues long. Trimming stripped 3 bases from V and 3 bases from J, with 24 bases between. Germline CDR1 and CDR2: SGHRS and YFSETQ.

The chain links TRBV6-6 to TRBJ2-7, with D perhaps matching TRBD1 (6 bases). The germline V and J ends were trimmed by 1 base and 2 bases, with 12 bases remaining between them. Germline values: CDR1 MNHNY, CDR2 SVGAGI (reference sequence). The CDR3 length is 15 residues. CDR3 nucleotides: TGTGCCAGCAGTTACTTAGGACAGCCACCCTACGAGCAGTACTTC. Encoded protein: CASSYLGQPPYEQYF.

The chain links TRBV9 to TRBJ2-2, with no clear D. V lost 4 bases and J 5 bases, leaving 9 bases between the germline ends. CDR1 SGDLS and CDR2 YYNGEE come from the germline V gene. The CDR3 totals 13 residues. The CDR3 region has the DNA TGTGCCAGCAGCCCCCACCTTACCGGGGAGCTGTTTTTT. Translated, it gives CASSPHLTGELFF.

V is TRBV5-8 and J is TRBJ1-1; the D gene is possibly TRBD1 (6 bases). Looked up from germline, CDR1 is SGHTS and CDR2 is YDEGEE. Between the trimmed V and J ends, which lost 2 bases and 2 bases, there was a span of 19 bases. The CDR3 has 17 amino acids. CDR3 coding DNA: TGTGCCAGCAGCTTTGGAAACCGGGACACATATAACACTGAAGCTTTCTTT. Translation gives CASSFGNRDTYNTEAFF.

The chain uses TRBV11-2 and TRBJ2-7; 9 bases agree with TRBD1. J lost 3 bases, V lost 4 bases, and 16 bases had no gene match. CDR3 length: 18 residues. Germline CDR1 and CDR2: SGHAT and FQNNGV. The CDR3 bases are TGTGCCAGCAGCTCCGGGACAGGGTTCCTCTTGGGTAGCTACGAGCAGTACTTC. Amino acid sequence: CASSSGTGFLLGSYEQYF.

The rearrangement uses TRBV25-1 and TRBJ2-1; D possibly matches TRBD1 or TRBD2 (6 bases each). Germline V gene lookup returns CDR1 MGHDK and CDR2 SYGVNS. The CDR3 has 16 amino acids. Trimming took off 4 bases at V and 5 bases at J, with 18 bases between the two ends. CDR3 in DNA: TGTGCCAGCAGTGTCAACAGGGAGTGGGAGGACAATGAGCAGTTCTTC. Translated: CASSVNREWEDNEQFF.

The chain recombines TRBV4-3 with TRBJ1-1; TRBD1 agrees at 8 bases. After removal of 7 bases from V and 3 bases from J, the junction contained 10 bases not matched to a gene. The CDR3 contains 15 residues. The germline V gene has CDR1 LGHNA and CDR2 YSLEER. This CDR3 reads CASTSSDRVYTEAFF. CDR3 nucleotide sequence: TGCGCCAGCACTTCGTCGGACAGGGTCTACACTGAAGCTTTCTTT.

The V call is TRBV30, the J call TRBJ2-1; D not certain. The CDR3 extends over 11 amino acids. V was pared by 6 bases and J by 16 bases, with 19 bases between. From germline, CDR1 is GTSNPN and CDR2 SVGIG (reference sequence). CDR3 DNA: TGTGCCTGTGTCGTGACACCCCCCCCCTTCTTC. Its protein product is CACVVTPPPFF.

The CDR3 bases are TGTGCCAGCAGCGGGTCCCAGGGGAGTTCGGGTCAGCCCCAGCATTTT. This gives the protein CASSGSQGSSGQPQHF. This chain joins TRBV9 and TRBJ1-5, with D possibly TRBD1 on 6 matching bases. V was shortened by 3 bases and J by 6 bases, with 19 bases between the two germline ends. Germline V gives CDR1 SGDLS, CDR2 YYNGEE. CDR3 length: 16 residues.

This clone was detected a few times. V and J are TRBV30 and TRBJ1-4; D might be TRBD1 (5 bases). V was trimmed by 7 bases and J by 4 bases, leaving 10 bases between them. CDR1 and CDR2 from the germline V gene are GTSNPN and SVGIG (reference sequence). The CDR3 spans 12 residues. CDR3 region: CASRGRNEKLFF. DNA for the CDR3: TGTGCCTCGAGGGGACGTAATGAAAAACTGTTTTTT.

V usage is TRBV30 and J usage is TRBJ2-2; D remains ambiguous. The V end lost 5 bases, the J end lost 6 bases, and 10 bases lay between the germline ends. CDR1 is GTSNPN, CDR2 SVGIG, per germline (reference sequence). CDR3 length equals 12 residues. CDR3 amino acids: CAWSRMSGELFF. The CDR3 DNA reads TGTGCCTGGTCTCGGATGTCCGGGGAGCTGTTTTTT.